These T cell receptor beta chains were read from a single sample in a study of blood T cells in healthy people across ages. TCRdb itself ran the 5' RACE reads through MiXCR, one entry per CDR3 protein. The repertoire includes approximately 2,000,000 distinct CDR3 sequences, about two fifths of them detected once, and 23% sits in the top ten. The specimen sequenced was blood. These receptors were collected from a human donor in good health. The CDR3 runs from the conserved cysteine through the conserved F or W. The order of the fields is clone size, J gene, V gene, D gene, CDR3 protein, CDR3 DNA. A D gene is named only where the DNA matches it firmly. Only some rows state a clone size, as once, few, many or a class for expanded clones.

abundance: NA; j_gene: TRBJ2-7; v_gene: TRBV10-3; d_gene: TRBD2; CDR3aa: CAISERGEGEQYF; CDR3nt: TGTGCCATCAGCGAGCGGGGTGAGGGAGAGCAGTACTTC
abundance: few; j_gene: TRBJ2-4; v_gene: TRBV20-1; d_gene: NA; CDR3aa: CSARTPKAKNIQYF; CDR3nt: TGCAGTGCTCGGACCCCTAAAGCCAAAAACATTCAGTACTTC
abundance: NA; j_gene: TRBJ2-1; v_gene: TRBV9; d_gene: TRBD2; CDR3aa: CASSRGLAGGGNEQFF; CDR3nt: TGTGCCAGCAGCAGGGGACTAGCGGGCGGGGGCAATGAGCAGTTCTTC
abundance: few; j_gene: TRBJ1-4; v_gene: TRBV2; d_gene: TRBD1; CDR3aa: CASIRDSNEKLFF; CDR3nt: TGTGCCAGCATCCGGGACAGTAATGAAAAACTGTTTTTT
abundance: few; j_gene: TRBJ1-2; v_gene: TRBV7-2; d_gene: TRBD1; CDR3aa: CASSQYGTGLGYTF; CDR3nt: TGTGCCAGCAGCCAGTACGGGACAGGGCTCGGCTACACCTTC
abundance: NA; j_gene: TRBJ2-3; v_gene: TRBV11-2; d_gene: TRBD2; CDR3aa: CASSFRGLAGTDTQYF; CDR3nt: TGTGCCAGCAGCTTCCGGGGACTAGCGGGCACAGATACGCAGTATTTT
abundance: NA; j_gene: TRBJ2-1; v_gene: TRBV5-1; d_gene: NA; CDR3aa: CASSDGGGKEQFF; CDR3nt: TGCGCCAGCAGTGATGGAGGGGGCAAAGAGCAGTTCTTC
abundance: few; j_gene: TRBJ2-5; v_gene: TRBV12-3/TRBV12-4; d_gene: TRBD1; CDR3aa: CASSPTTGGGQETQYF; CDR3nt: TGTGCCAGCAGCCCAACCACAGGGGGCGGACAGGAGACCCAGTACTTC
abundance: NA; j_gene: TRBJ1-1; v_gene: TRBV20-1; d_gene: TRBD1; CDR3aa: CSASQGQLNTEAFF; CDR3nt: TGCAGTGCTAGCCAGGGACAGCTGAACACTGAAGCTTTCTTT
abundance: NA; j_gene: TRBJ1-2; v_gene: TRBV9; d_gene: TRBD1; CDR3aa: CASSPRTGLDYGYTF; CDR3nt: TGTGCCAGCAGCCCTCGGACAGGGTTGGACTATGGCTACACCTTC
abundance: few; j_gene: TRBJ2-1; v_gene: TRBV11-3; d_gene: NA; CDR3aa: CASSLDSAEQFF; CDR3nt: TGTGCCAGCAGCTTAGATTCCGCAGAGCAGTTCTTC
abundance: NA; j_gene: TRBJ2-7; v_gene: TRBV28; d_gene: TRBD1; CDR3aa: CASSLNRQGSYEQYF; CDR3nt: TGTGCCAGCAGTTTGAACCGACAGGGTTCCTACGAGCAGTACTTC
abundance: few; j_gene: TRBJ1-2; v_gene: TRBV28; d_gene: NA; CDR3aa: CALRGGYTF; CDR3nt: TGTGCGCTTAGAGGAGGCTACACCTTC
abundance: NA; j_gene: TRBJ1-6; v_gene: TRBV27; d_gene: TRBD1; CDR3aa: CASSTIRDRGHSPLHF; CDR3nt: TGTGCCAGCAGTACCATCCGGGACAGGGGGCACTCACCCCTCCACTTT
abundance: NA; j_gene: TRBJ1-1; v_gene: TRBV29-1; d_gene: NA; CDR3aa: CSVEQDRQAFF; CDR3nt: TGCAGCGTTGAACAGGACCGGCAAGCTTTCTTT
abundance: NA; j_gene: TRBJ2-1; v_gene: TRBV6-2/TRBV6-3; d_gene: NA; CDR3aa: CASSYFDFTNEQFF; CDR3nt: TGTGCCAGCAGTTATTTCGATTTCACTAATGAGCAGTTCTTC
abundance: NA; j_gene: TRBJ1-2; v_gene: TRBV28; d_gene: NA; CDR3aa: CASSSSGYYGYTF; CDR3nt: TGTGCCAGCAGTTCGTCAGGTTACTATGGCTACACCTTC
abundance: few; j_gene: TRBJ1-1; v_gene: TRBV6-5; d_gene: TRBD1; CDR3aa: CASSYSVAGGGLWSEAFF; CDR3nt: TGTGCCAGCAGTTACTCGGTGGCAGGGGGCGGGTTATGGTCTGAAGCTTTCTTT
abundance: NA; j_gene: TRBJ1-5; v_gene: TRBV12-3/TRBV12-4; d_gene: NA; CDR3aa: CASSLLGTGTPFGQPQHF; CDR3nt: TGTGCCAGCAGTTTATTGGGGACGGGGACTCCTTTCGGTCAGCCCCAGCATTTT
abundance: NA; j_gene: TRBJ1-2; v_gene: TRBV7-2; d_gene: NA; CDR3aa: CASRPDRTVGYTF; CDR3nt: TGTGCCAGCAGACCCGACAGGACCGTCGGCTACACCTTC
abundance: few; j_gene: TRBJ2-5; v_gene: TRBV2; d_gene: TRBD2; CDR3aa: CASRQTSRLQETQYF; CDR3nt: TGTGCCAGCAGGCAGACTAGCCGACTACAAGAGACCCAGTACTTC
abundance: NA; j_gene: TRBJ2-6; v_gene: TRBV27; d_gene: NA; CDR3aa: CASSLQNGANVLTF; CDR3nt: TGTGCCAGCAGTTTGCAAAATGGGGCCAACGTCCTGACTTTC
abundance: NA; j_gene: TRBJ1-1; v_gene: TRBV7-2; d_gene: NA; CDR3aa: CASSLVPSGGRTEAFF; CDR3nt: TGTGCCAGCAGCTTAGTTCCTTCAGGAGGGAGAACTGAAGCTTTCTTT
abundance: NA; j_gene: TRBJ2-1; v_gene: TRBV7-7; d_gene: NA; CDR3aa: CASSPRTEPQETQFF; CDR3nt: TGTGCCAGCAGCCCTCGAACAGAGCCCCAAGAGACCCAGTTCTTC
abundance: NA; j_gene: TRBJ2-1; v_gene: TRBV25-1; d_gene: NA; CDR3aa: CASSVDGSYNEQFF; CDR3nt: TGTGCCAGCAGTGTAGACGGCTCCTACAATGAGCAGTTCTTC
abundance: NA; j_gene: TRBJ2-1; v_gene: TRBV7-2; d_gene: NA; CDR3aa: CASSSGPPSSYNEQFF; CDR3nt: TGTGCCAGCAGCTCCGGCCCTCCAAGCTCCTACAATGAGCAGTTCTTC
abundance: many; j_gene: TRBJ2-1; v_gene: TRBV29-1; d_gene: TRBD2; CDR3aa: CSVEDPSGAPNEQFF; CDR3nt: TGCAGCGTTGAAGATCCTAGCGGGGCCCCCAATGAGCAGTTCTTC
abundance: NA; j_gene: TRBJ2-4; v_gene: TRBV4-1; d_gene: TRBD2; CDR3aa: CASSRDSGGNNIQYF; CDR3nt: TGCGCCAGCAGCCGAGATAGCGGGGGGAACAACATTCAGTACTTC
abundance: few; j_gene: TRBJ2-7; v_gene: TRBV29-1; d_gene: TRBD1; CDR3aa: CSVKTGAYEQYF; CDR3nt: TGCAGCGTTAAGACAGGGGCCTACGAGCAGTACTTC